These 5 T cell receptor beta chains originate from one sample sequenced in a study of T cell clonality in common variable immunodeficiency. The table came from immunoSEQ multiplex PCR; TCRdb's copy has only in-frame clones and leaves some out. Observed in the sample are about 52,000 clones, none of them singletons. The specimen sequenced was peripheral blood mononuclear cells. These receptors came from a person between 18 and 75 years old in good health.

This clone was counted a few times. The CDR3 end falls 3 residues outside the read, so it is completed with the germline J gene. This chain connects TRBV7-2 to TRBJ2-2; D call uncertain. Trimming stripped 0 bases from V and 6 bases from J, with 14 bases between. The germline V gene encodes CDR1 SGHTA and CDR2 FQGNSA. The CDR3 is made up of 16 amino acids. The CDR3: CASSLAAGFAPGELFF. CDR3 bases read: TGTGCCAGCAGCTTAGCCGCAGGTTTCGCCCCCGGGGAG.

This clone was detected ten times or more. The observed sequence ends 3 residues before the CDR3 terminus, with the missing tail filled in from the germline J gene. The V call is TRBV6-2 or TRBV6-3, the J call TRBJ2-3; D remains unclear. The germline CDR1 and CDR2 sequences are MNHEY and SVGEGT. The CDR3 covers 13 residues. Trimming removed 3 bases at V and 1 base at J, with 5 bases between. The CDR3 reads CASSYRGTDTQYF. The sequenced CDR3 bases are TGTGCCAGCAGTTATCGGGGCACAGATACG.

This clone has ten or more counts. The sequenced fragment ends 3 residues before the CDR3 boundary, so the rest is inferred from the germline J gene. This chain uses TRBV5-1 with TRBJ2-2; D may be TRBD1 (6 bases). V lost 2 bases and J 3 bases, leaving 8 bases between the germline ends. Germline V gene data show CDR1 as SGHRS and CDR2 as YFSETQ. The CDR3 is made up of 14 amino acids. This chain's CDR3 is CASSFGQYTGELFF. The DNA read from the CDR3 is TGCGCCAGCAGCTTCGGACAGTACACCGGGGAG.

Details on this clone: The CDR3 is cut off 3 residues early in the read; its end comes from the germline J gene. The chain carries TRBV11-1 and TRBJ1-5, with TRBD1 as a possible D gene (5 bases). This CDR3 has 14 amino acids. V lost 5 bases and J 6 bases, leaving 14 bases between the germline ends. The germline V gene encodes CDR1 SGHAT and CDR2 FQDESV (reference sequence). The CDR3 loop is CASSHWARGQPQHF. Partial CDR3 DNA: TGTGCCAGCAGCCACTGGGCGAGGGGTCAGCCC.

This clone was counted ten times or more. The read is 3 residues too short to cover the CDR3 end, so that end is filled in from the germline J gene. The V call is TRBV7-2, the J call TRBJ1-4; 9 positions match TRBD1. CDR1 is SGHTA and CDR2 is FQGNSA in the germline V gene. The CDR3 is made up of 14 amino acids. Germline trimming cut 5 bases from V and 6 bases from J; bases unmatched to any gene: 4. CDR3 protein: CASSNRDRDEKLFF. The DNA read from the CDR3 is TGTGCCAGCAGCAACCGGGACAGGGATGAAAAA.